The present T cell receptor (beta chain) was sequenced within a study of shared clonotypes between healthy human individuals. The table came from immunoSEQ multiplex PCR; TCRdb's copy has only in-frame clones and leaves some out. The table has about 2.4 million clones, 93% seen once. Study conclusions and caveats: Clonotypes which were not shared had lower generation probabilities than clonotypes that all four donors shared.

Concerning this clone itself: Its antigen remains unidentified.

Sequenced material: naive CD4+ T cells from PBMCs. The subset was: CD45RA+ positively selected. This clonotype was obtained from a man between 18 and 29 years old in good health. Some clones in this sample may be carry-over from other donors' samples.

The CDR3 sequence: CASRHFTTPYSYNEQFF. For the CDR3, the DNA is TGTGCCAGCAGACACTTCACCACACCTTACTCCTACAATGAGCAGTTCTTC. The chain joins TRBV27 to TRBJ2-1; no clear D. In germline, CDR1 is MNHEY, CDR2 SMNVEV (reference sequence). The ends were cut back, 6 bases at V and 0 bases at J, with 18 bases in the middle. There are 17 residues in the CDR3.